One sample yielded the 18 T cell receptor beta chains listed below, sequenced in a study of T cell changes during pregnancy in multiple sclerosis. Sequencing was performed with immunoSEQ multiplex PCR; in TCRdb, only in-frame clones are kept and a portion is missing. The table has 90,000 to 120,000 clones, 85% to 95% seen once. Sequencing was performed on peripheral blood, taken in the third trimester of pregnancy. The receptors were sampled from a female donor in good health, enrolled as a control in a pregnancy study.

The genes are TRBV6-6 and TRBJ2-7; perhaps TRBD2 as D (6 bases). Per germline, CDR1 MNHNY and CDR2 SVGAGI (reference sequence). V dropped 2 bases and J dropped 2 bases, with 16 bases sitting between them. The CDR3 is 16 amino acids. Here the CDR3 DNA reads TGTGCCAGCAGTTACCCAGCAGGGAGGTCAACCTACGAGCAGTACTTC. It specifies CASSYPAGRSTYEQYF.

The chain is built from TRBV27 and TRBJ1-2; D gene uncertain. The CDR3 is made up of 11 amino acids. The V gene's germline CDR1 is MNHEY and CDR2 SMNVEV (reference sequence). V was shortened by 5 bases and J by 6 bases, with 7 bases between the two germline ends. CDR3 protein: CASSPLHGYTF. CDR3 sequence (DNA): TGTGCCAGCAGTCCCCTCCATGGCTACACCTTC.

The J gene is TRBJ1-1, the V gene TRBV5-6, with a tentative D call TRBD1 (6 bases). V was pared by 4 bases and J by 5 bases, with 18 bases between. Germline CDR1 is SGHDT and CDR2 is YYEEEE. The CDR3 extends over 15 amino acids. This CDR3 is CASSPRAGAGTEAFF. The CDR3 DNA is TGTGCCAGCAGCCCCCGGGCGGGGGCCGGTACTGAAGCTTTCTTT.

In its sample, this clone was seen once. The rearrangement links TRBV11-3 to TRBJ1-4; D is unclear. V lost 5 bases to trimming and J lost 2 bases, with 6 bases between them. The CDR3 is 13 residues long. The V gene's germline CDR1 is SGHNT and CDR2 YENEEA. The CDR3 protein is CASSRETNEKLFF. CDR3 bases: TGTGCCAGCAGCCGAGAGACTAATGAAAAACTGTTTTTT. Filled out from reference TRBV11-3 and TRBJ1-4, the complete variable domain reads EAGVVQSPRYKIIEKKQPVAFWCNPISGHNTLYWYLQNLGQGPELLIRYENEEAVDDSQLPKDRFSAERLKGVDSTLKIQPAELGDSAVYLCASSRETNEKLFFGSGTQLSVL.

The V and J genes are TRBV7-2 and TRBJ1-1; TRBD1 might be the D (5 bases). Germline CDR1 reads SGHTA; CDR2 reads FQGNSA. The V end was cut by 7 bases, the J end by 3 bases, with 6 bases between. The CDR3 has 11 amino acids. The CDR3 sequence: CASKGHTEAFF. CDR3 bases: TGTGCCAGCAAGGGGCACACTGAAGCTTTCTTT.

The rearrangement joins TRBV7-9 to TRBJ2-7; TRBD2 matches 7 bases. Losses at the gene ends were 2 bases for V and 9 bases for J; bases not matched to a gene: 22. The CDR3 runs to 18 residues. Germline lookup yields CDR1 SEHNR and CDR2 FQNEAQ (reference sequence). The CDR3 region is CASSLYSGGIESHQSQYF. Here the CDR3 DNA reads TGTGCCAGCAGCTTATACTCGGGGGGAATAGAGTCCCACCAATCGCAGTACTTC.

This clone showed up many times. This chain joins TRBV19 and TRBJ1-1; 8 bases align to TRBD1. Trimming took 6 bases from V and 6 from J; bases not matched to a gene: 9. In germline, CDR1 is LNHDA, CDR2 SQIVND (reference sequence). The CDR3 has 14 amino acids. CDR3 amino acids: CASRTGTGTSEAFF. CDR3 nucleotides: TGTGCCAGTAGAACAGGGACAGGTACGTCTGAAGCTTTCTTT.

V is TRBV30 and J is TRBJ2-2, with D maybe TRBD1 (6 bases). The CDR3 spans 13 residues. Germline V CDR1 and CDR2: GTSNPN, SVGIG (reference sequence). The ends were cut back, 5 bases at V and 4 bases at J, with 11 bases in the middle. The CDR3 is CAWGQGSTGELFF. Written as DNA, the CDR3 is TGTGCCTGGGGGCAGGGGAGCACCGGGGAGCTGTTTTTT.

The chain has TRBV2 and TRBJ1-1; TRBD1 agrees at 8 bases. V shed 6 bases and J 4 bases; nucleotides not matched to a gene: 7. There are 14 residues in the CDR3. CDR1 and CDR2 (germline): SNHLY, FYNNEI. Here the CDR3 DNA reads TGTGCCAGCAGGGTGGACAGGGTAGGCACTGAAGCTTTCTTT. It yields the protein CASRVDRVGTEAFF.

The CDR3 nucleotides read TGTGCCAGTAGTATATATTCGGATCAGCCCCAGCATTTT. It codes for CASSIYSDQPQHF. The V call is TRBV19, the J call TRBJ1-5; no firm D call. The germline V gene has CDR1 LNHDA and CDR2 SQIVND (reference sequence). This CDR3 comprises 13 residues. Trimming removed 2 bases at V and 5 bases at J, with 7 bases between.

The rearrangement links TRBV5-8 to TRBJ2-7; D perhaps matches TRBD1 (5 bases). The CDR3 sequence is 15 residues long. Germline lookup yields CDR1 SGHTS and CDR2 YDEGEE. V was shortened by 0 bases and J by 2 bases, with 12 bases between the two germline ends. This chain's CDR3 is CASSLGLTETYEQYF. In nucleotides, the CDR3 is TGTGCCAGCAGCTTGGGATTGACAGAAACCTACGAGCAGTACTTC. Based on the CDR3 plus reference TRBV5-8 and TRBJ2-7, the full variable domain is EAGVTQSPTHLIKTRGQQATLRCSPISGHTSVYWYQQALGLGLQFLLWYDEGEERNRGNFPPRFSGRQFPNYSSELNVNALELEDSALYLCASSLGLTETYEQYFGPGTRLTVT.

On this clone itself: Other nucleotide sequences in the sample specify the same CDR3. V is TRBV5-1 and J is TRBJ1-1; no reliable D call. CDR1 and CDR2 (germline): SGHRS, YFSETQ. V was clipped by 2 bases and J by 1 base, with 6 bases between them. The CDR3 length is 13 residues. CDR3 coding DNA: TGCGCCAGCAGCTTTCCCGGGAACACTGAAGCTTTCTTT. Protein product: CASSFPGNTEAFF.

This chain connects TRBV25-1 to TRBJ1-6; D perhaps matches TRBD1 (5 bases). The CDR3 is 15 amino acids. The ends were cut back, 5 bases at V and 7 bases at J, with 15 bases in the middle. Germline V lookup: CDR1 MGHDK, CDR2 SYGVNS. CDR3 protein: CASSSQGPRNSPLHF. DNA of the CDR3: TGTGCCAGCAGTAGCCAGGGTCCGAGGAATTCACCCCTCCACTTT.

The J gene is TRBJ2-1, the V gene TRBV25-1, with 13 bases matching TRBD2. With V trimmed by 8 bases and J by 15 bases, 16 bases remained unmatched. Germline loops: CDR1 MGHDK, CDR2 SYGVNS. The CDR3 length is 15 residues. The CDR3 spells CASGLAGDPSAFLFF. CDR3 bases: TGTGCCAGCGGACTAGCGGGGGACCCCAGTGCCTTTCTGTTCTTC.

The chain uses TRBV4-2 and TRBJ2-3; the match to TRBD2 covers 11 bases. The CDR3 is 17 amino acids. V was pared by 0 bases and J by 5 bases, with 7 bases of the junction left unmatched. From germline, CDR1 is LGHNA and CDR2 YNFKEQ. DNA of the CDR3: TGTGCCAGCAGCCAAGATTTAGCGGGGGGGCCGGGAGATACGCAGTATTTT. Amino acid sequence: CASSQDLAGGPGDTQYF.

The chain links TRBV7-8 to TRBJ2-7; maybe TRBD2 (5 bases). This CDR3 has 15 residues. The V gene lost 2 bases and the J gene lost 2 bases, with 13 bases spanning the gap. In germline, CDR1 is SGHVS, CDR2 FQNEAQ. The CDR3: CASSLFGPAAYEQYF. In nucleotides, the CDR3 is TGTGCCAGCAGCTTATTCGGTCCAGCGGCCTACGAGCAGTACTTC.

This rearrangement joins TRBV19 to TRBJ2-2; D unresolved. The CDR3 loop spans 14 amino acids. The germline CDR1 and CDR2 sequences are LNHDA and SQIVND (reference sequence). V was cut by 5 bases and J by 5 bases, with 12 bases left in between. The CDR3 loop is CASSSDTDTGELFF. CDR3 nucleotides: TGTGCCAGTAGTTCCGACACAGATACCGGGGAGCTGTTTTTT.

This clone appeared once. The chain links TRBV4-3 to TRBJ1-6, with a weak D call TRBD1 (6 bases). Trimming took off 0 bases at V and 7 bases at J, with 10 bases between the two ends. Germline CDR1 and CDR2: LGHNA and YSLEER. The CDR3 extends over 15 amino acids. CDR3 sequence reads: CASSQDYRENSPLHF. The CDR3 bases are TGCGCCAGCAGCCAAGATTACAGGGAAAATTCACCCCTCCACTTT.